This T cell receptor beta chain was profiled in a study of technical replicates of blood from several donors. Measured with immunoSEQ multiplex PCR; TCRdb has only the in-frame clones, and not every one. The sample records nearly 80,000 clones, 90% to 95% being singletons. V lost 6 bases to trimming and J lost 5 bases, with 12 bases between them. CDR3 size: 12 residues. Germline loops: CDR1 SQVTM, CDR2 ANQGSEA. Specimen: T cells isolated from PBMCs. The sequence came from a human donor in good health. The genes are TRBV29-1 and TRBJ2-3, with D tentatively TRBD2 (5 bases). The CDR3 DNA follows: TGCAGCGTGACGGCAGAGGGAGATACGCAGTATTTT. This codes for CSVTAEGDTQYF.